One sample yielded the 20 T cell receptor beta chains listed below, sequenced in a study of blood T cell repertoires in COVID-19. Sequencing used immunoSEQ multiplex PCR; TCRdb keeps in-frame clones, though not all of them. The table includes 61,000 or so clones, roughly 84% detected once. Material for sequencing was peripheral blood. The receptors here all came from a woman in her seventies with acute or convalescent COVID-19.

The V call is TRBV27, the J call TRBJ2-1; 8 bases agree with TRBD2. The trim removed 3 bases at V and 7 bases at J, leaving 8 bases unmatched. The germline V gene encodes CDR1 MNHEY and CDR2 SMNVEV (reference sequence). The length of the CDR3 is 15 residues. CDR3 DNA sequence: TGTGCCAGCAGTTTCATGACGGCGGGGGGTAATGAGCAGTTCTTC. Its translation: CASSFMTAGGNEQFF.

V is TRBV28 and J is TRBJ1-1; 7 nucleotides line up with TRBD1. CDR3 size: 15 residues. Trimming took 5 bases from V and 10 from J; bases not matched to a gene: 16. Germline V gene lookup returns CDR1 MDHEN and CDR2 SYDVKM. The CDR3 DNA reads TGTGCCAGCAGTCCGACGAGGGGACAGAAATTGGTAGCTTTCTTT. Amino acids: CASSPTRGQKLVAFF.

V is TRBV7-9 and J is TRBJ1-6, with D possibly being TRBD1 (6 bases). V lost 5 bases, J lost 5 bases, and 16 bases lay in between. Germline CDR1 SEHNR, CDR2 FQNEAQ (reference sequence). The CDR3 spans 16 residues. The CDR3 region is CASSQGQNRNNSPLHF. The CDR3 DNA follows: TGTGCCAGCAGCCAAGGACAGAATCGCAATAATTCACCCCTCCACTTT.

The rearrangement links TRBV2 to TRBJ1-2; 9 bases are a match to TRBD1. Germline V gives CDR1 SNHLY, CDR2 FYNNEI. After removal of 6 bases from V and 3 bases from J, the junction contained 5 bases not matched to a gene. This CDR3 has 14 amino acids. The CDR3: CASRDRGGDYGYTF. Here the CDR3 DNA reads TGTGCCAGCAGGGACAGGGGCGGCGACTATGGCTACACCTTC.

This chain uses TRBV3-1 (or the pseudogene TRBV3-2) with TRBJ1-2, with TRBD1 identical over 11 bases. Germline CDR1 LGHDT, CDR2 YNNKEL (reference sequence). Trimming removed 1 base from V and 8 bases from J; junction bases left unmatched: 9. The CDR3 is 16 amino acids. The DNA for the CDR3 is TGTGCCAGCAGCCAAGCTTTAGGACAGGGGGCTGGGGGCTACACCTTC. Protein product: CASSQALGQGAGGYTF.

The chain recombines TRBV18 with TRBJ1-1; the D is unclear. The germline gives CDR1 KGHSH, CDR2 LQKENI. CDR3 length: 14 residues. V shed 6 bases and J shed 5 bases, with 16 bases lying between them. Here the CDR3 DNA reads TGTGCCAGCTCCGCACCGGGTGATCGAACTGAAGCTTTCTTT. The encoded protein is CASSAPGDRTEAFF. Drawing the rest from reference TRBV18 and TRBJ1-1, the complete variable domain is NAGVMQNPRHLVRRRGQEARLRCSPMKGHSHVYWYRQLPEEGLKFMVYLQKENIIDESGMPKERFSAEFPKEGPSILRIQQVVRGDSAAYFCASSAPGDRTEAFFGQGTRLTVV.

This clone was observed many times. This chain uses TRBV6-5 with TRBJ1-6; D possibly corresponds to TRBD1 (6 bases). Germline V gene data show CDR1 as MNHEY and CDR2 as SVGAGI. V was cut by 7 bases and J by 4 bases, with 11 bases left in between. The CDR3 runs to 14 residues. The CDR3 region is CASKYREYNSPLHF. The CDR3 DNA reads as TGTGCCAGCAAGTACAGGGAATATAATTCACCCCTCCACTTT.

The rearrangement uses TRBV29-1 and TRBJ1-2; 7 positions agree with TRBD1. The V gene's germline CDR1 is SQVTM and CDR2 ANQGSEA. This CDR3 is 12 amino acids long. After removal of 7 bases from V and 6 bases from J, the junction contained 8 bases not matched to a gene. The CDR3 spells CSDETGYNGYTF. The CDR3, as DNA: TGCAGCGACGAGACAGGGTATAATGGCTACACCTTC.

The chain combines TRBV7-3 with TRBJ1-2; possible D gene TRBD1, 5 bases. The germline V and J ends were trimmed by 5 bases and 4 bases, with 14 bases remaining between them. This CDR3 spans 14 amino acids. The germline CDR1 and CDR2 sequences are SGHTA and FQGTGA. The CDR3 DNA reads TGTGCCAGCAGCCCAGGGCCTGCCCTCTATGGCTACACCTTC. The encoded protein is CASSPGPALYGYTF.

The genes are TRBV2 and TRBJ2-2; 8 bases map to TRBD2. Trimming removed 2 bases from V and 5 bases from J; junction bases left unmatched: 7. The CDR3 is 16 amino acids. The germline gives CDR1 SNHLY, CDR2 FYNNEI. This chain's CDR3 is CASSERLGGGTGELFF. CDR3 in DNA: TGTGCCAGCAGTGAACGTCTGGGCGGGGGGACCGGGGAGCTGTTTTTT.

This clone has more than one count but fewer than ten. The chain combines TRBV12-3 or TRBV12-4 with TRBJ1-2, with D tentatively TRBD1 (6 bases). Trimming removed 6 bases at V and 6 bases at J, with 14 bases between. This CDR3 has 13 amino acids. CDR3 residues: CASREQGTHGYTF. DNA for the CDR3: TGTGCCAGCAGGGAACAGGGTACTCATGGCTACACCTTC.

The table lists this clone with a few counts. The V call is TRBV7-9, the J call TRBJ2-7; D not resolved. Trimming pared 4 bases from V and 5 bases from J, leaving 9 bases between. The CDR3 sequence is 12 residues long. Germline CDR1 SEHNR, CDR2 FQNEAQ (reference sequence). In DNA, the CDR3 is TGTGCCAGCAGCTCGCGGATCCACGAGCAGTACTTC. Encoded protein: CASSSRIHEQYF.

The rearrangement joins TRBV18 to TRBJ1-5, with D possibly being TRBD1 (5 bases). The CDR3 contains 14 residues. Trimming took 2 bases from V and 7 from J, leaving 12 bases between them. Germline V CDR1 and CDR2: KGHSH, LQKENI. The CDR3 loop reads CASSPSRQQQPQHF. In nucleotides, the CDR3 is TGTGCCAGCTCACCATCCCGACAGCAACAGCCCCAGCATTTT.

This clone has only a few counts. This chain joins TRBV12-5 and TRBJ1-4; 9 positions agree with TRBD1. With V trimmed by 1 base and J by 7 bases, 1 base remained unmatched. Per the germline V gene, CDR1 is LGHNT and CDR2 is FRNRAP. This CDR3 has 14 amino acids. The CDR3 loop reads CASGLGTGVEKLFF. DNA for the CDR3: TGTGCTAGTGGTTTGGGGACAGGGGTTGAAAAACTGTTTTTT.

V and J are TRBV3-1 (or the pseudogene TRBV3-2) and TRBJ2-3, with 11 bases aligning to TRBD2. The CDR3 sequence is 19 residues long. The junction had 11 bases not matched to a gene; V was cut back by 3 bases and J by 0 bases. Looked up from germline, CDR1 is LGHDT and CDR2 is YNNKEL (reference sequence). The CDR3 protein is CASSQQGLAVTSSTDTQYF. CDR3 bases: TGTGCCAGCAGCCAGCAGGGACTAGCGGTAACCTCTAGCACAGATACGCAGTATTTT.

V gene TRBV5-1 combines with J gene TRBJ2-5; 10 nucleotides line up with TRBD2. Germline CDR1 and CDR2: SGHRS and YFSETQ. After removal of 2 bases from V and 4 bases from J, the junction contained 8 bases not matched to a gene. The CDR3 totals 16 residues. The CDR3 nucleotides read TGCGCCAGCAGCTTTTCTGCTAGCGGGGGAGGAGAGACCCAGTACTTC. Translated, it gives CASSFSASGGGETQYF.

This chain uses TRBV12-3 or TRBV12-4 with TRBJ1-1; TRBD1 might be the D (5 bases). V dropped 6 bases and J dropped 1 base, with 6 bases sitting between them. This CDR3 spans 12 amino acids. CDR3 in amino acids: CASRDRNTEAFF. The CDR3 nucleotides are TGTGCCAGCAGAGACAGGAACACTGAAGCTTTCTTT.

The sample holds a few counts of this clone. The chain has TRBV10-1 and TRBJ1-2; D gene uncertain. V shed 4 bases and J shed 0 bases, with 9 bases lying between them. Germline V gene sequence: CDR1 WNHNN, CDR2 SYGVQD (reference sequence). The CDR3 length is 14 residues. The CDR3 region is CASSGEASNYGYTF. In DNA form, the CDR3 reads TGCGCCAGCAGTGGTGAAGCTTCTAACTATGGCTACACCTTC.

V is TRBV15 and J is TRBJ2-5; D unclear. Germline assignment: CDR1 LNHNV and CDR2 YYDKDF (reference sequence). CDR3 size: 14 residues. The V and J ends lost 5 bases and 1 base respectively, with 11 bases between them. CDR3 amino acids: CATSPWQAQETQYF. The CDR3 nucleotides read TGTGCCACCAGCCCCTGGCAGGCCCAAGAGACCCAGTACTTC.

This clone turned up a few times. CDR3 DNA sequence: TGCAGCGTTCCTAGCGGGGGGGCCAACGAGCAGTACTTC. Translated, it gives CSVPSGGANEQYF. The V and J genes are TRBV29-1 and TRBJ2-7; 12 bases line up with TRBD2. Germline V gene data show CDR1 as SQVTM and CDR2 as ANQGSEA. The CDR3 has 13 amino acids. J lost 5 bases, V lost 5 bases, and 4 bases had no gene match.